Shown below are 5 T cell receptor beta chains from a single sample sequenced in a study of T cells in Graves' hyperthyroidism and ophthalmopathy. From RNA transcripts, TCR beta CDR3 regions were amplified. In the first-round RT-PCR of the TCR CDR3, the HTBI primer set was used. TCRdb processed the multiplex PCR reads anew with MiXCR; each CDR3 protein has one entry. The profile covers some 440,000 distinct CDR3 sequences, with about 15% appearing a single time and 7.7% taken by the ten largest. Input material: blood. Receptors were obtained from a woman aged 18-29 years with Graves' hyperthyroidism.

There are many counts of this clonotype. The gene calls are TRBV12-3 or TRBV12-4 and TRBJ2-7; tentatively, D is TRBD1 (6 bases). Trimming removed 7 bases at V and 2 bases at J, with 15 bases between. The CDR3 is 14 residues long. The CDR3 is CASTLDSYPYEQYF. In DNA form, the CDR3 reads TGTGCCAGCACCCTGGACAGTTACCCCTACGAGCAGTACTTC.

The chain is built from TRBV6-1 and TRBJ2-7; D could derive from TRBD1 or TRBD2 (6 bases each). Trimming took 5 bases from V and 3 from J, leaving 17 bases between them. Germline CDR1 reads MNHNS; CDR2 reads SASEGT. The CDR3 is 15 amino acids. The DNA for the CDR3 is TGTGCCAGCAGTAAAGAAGACAGGAGGGGCTACGAGCAGTACTTC. Its translation is CASSKEDRRGYEQYF.

This clonotype showed up many times. The CDR3: CASSPPGQAYEQYF. Written as DNA, the CDR3 is TGTGCCAGCAGTCCTCCTGGACAGGCCTACGAGCAGTACTTC. This rearrangement joins TRBV12-3 or TRBV12-4 to TRBJ2-7, with 7 bases aligning to TRBD1. The CDR3 extends over 14 amino acids. Trimming removed 5 bases from V and 2 bases from J; junction bases left unmatched: 6.

V and J are TRBV12-3 or TRBV12-4 and TRBJ2-2; possibly TRBD1 or TRBD2 for D (6 bases each). V lost 5 bases and J lost 0, with 16 bases in between. This CDR3 region has 17 residues. The CDR3 is CASSHLLRGPNTGELFF. The CDR3 DNA is TGTGCCAGCAGTCACCTCTTACGGGGGCCGAACACCGGGGAGCTGTTTTTT.

This clonotype was seen repeatedly, ten times or more. As DNA, the CDR3 is TGTGCCAGCAGTTATTACAGGACCGGGGAGCTGTTTTTT. It yields the protein CASSYYRTGELFF. The chain has TRBV6-2 or TRBV6-3 and TRBJ2-2; a weak D match, TRBD1 (5 bases). This CDR3 contains 13 residues. Deletions cut 3 bases from V and 5 bases from J, with 7 bases between. CDR1 is MNHEY and CDR2 is SVGEGT in the germline V gene.